This T cell receptor (beta chain) was recovered during a study of chemoradiotherapy in HPV16-positive cancers. Whole-study findings and limits: Candidate HPV-specific clones and E7-related TCR motifs grew in tumor during treatment. HPV-responsive T-cell expansion during chemoradiotherapy was linked to improved recurrence-free survival in HPV16-positive patients.

Clones were sequenced by immunoSEQ multiplex PCR, and TCRdb holds only the in-frame ones, with some missing. The sample yields thousands of clones, approximately 80% seen once. Looked up from germline, CDR1 is SNHLY and CDR2 is FYNNEI. J gave up 3 bases and V 3 bases, and 5 bases lay outside the gene matches. This CDR3 is built from 15 residues. With respect to this clone: What it recognizes is unknown.

Over chemoradiotherapy, repertoires were sampled more than once. The origin of this receptor is a human donor with HPV-associated anogenital cancer. Here the sequenced sample was tumor tissue, taken from a patient who underwent chemoradiotherapy. The chain joins TRBV2 to TRBJ2-1, with 7 bases matching TRBD2. CDR3 sequence reads: CASSDWGGGYNEQFF. In DNA form, the CDR3 reads TGTGCCAGCAGTGATTGGGGGGGAGGCTACAATGAGCAGTTCTTC.